The clone carrying this T cell receptor beta chain was seen only a few times. This sample was taken from a study of patients and donors after allogeneic stem cell transplantation. CDR1 and CDR2 (germline): PRHDT, FYEKMQ (reference sequence). This CDR3 contains 14 residues. V gave up 7 bases and J gave up 5 bases, with 18 bases separating them. One entry per CDR3 protein results from TCRdb running MiXCR on the RT-PCR reads. This table has approximately 210,000 distinct CDR3 sequences, about 40% appearing once. The sequence was obtained from a human donor who was either an allogeneic HSCT recipient or a stem cell or donor lymphocyte infusion donor (not recorded which). It is not recorded whose cells these are; they may come from a transplant donor. The sequencing sample was made of blood, either unsorted or a sorted T cell fraction (not recorded which). This chain joins TRBV13 and TRBJ2-7; perhaps TRBD1 as D (5 bases). CDR3 protein: CASTNSGIKDEQYF. The CDR3 coding sequence is TGTGCCAGCACCAATTCAGGGATCAAGGACGAGCAGTACTTC.